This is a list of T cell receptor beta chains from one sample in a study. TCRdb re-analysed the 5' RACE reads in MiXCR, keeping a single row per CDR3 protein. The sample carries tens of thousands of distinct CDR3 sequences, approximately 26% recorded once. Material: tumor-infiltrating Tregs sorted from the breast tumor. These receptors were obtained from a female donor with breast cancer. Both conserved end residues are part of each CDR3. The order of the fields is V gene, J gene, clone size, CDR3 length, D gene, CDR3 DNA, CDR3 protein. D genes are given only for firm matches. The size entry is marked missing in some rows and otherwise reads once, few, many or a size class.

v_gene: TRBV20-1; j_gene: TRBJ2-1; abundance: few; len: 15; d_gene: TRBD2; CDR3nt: TGCAGTGCCTGCCCTTGGCGGGAGGAGTTCGGTGAGCAGTTCTTC; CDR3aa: CSACPWREEFGEQFF
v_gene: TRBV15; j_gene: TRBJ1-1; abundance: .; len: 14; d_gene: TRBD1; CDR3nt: TGTGCCACCAGCGGGGGACAGAAGAACACTGAAGCTTTCTTT; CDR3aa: CATSGGQKNTEAFF
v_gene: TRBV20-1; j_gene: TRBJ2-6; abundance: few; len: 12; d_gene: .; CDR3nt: TGCAGTGTTGACTCTGGGGCCAACGTCCTGACTTTC; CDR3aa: CSVDSGANVLTF
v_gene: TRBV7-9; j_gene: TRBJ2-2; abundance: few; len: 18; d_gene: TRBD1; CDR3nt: TGTGCCAGCAGCACCAATCCCGGGACAGGGTCCTCCCCCGGGGAGCTGTTTTTT; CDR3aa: CASSTNPGTGSSPGELFF
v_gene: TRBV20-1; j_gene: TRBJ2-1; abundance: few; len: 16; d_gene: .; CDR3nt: TGCAGTGCTAGAGGGGGGCCTAGCGGCCCCGCAAATGAGCAGTTCTTC; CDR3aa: CSARGGPSGPANEQFF
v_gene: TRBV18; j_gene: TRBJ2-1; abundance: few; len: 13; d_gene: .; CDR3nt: TGTGCCAGCTCACCTGCCCTCGCCAATGAGCAGTTCTTC; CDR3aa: CASSPALANEQFF
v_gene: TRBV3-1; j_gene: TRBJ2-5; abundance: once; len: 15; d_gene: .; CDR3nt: TGTGCCAGCAGCCAAGATAGGGGTTTCCAAGAGACCCAGTACTTC; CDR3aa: CASSQDRGFQETQYF
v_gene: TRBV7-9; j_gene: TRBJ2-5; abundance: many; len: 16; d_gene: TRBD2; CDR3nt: TGTGCCAGCAGCTTAAAGCGGGGTGTGGGACAAGAGACCCAGTACTTC; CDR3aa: CASSLKRGVGQETQYF
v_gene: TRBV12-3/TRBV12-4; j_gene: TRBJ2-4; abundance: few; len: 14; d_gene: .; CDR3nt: TGTGCCAGCAGTCCCATGTACCGGGCTGACATTCAGTACTTC; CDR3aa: CASSPMYRADIQYF
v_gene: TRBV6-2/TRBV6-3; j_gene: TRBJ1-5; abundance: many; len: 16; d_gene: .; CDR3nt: TGTGCCAGCAGCGAGGGGTCCAGCGGTCGCAATCAGCCCCAGCATTTT; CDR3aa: CASSEGSSGRNQPQHF
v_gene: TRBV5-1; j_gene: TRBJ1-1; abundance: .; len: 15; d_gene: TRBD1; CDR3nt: TGCGCCAGCAGCCGAGATAGACAGGGGAACACTGAAGCTTTCTTT; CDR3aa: CASSRDRQGNTEAFF
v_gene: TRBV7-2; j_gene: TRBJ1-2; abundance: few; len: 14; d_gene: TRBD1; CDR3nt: TGTGCCAGCAGCCCGGGACAGGGGGCGCATGGCTACACCTTC; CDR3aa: CASSPGQGAHGYTF
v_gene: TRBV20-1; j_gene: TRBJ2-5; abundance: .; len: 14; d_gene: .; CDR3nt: TGCAGTGCTAGAGATGAAGATCGAGGGGAGACCCAGTACTTC; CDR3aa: CSARDEDRGETQYF
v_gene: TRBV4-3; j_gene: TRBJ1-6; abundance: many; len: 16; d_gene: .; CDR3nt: TGCGCCAGCAGCCAAGATTCTCGGGCGGGTAATTCACCCCTCCACTTT; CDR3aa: CASSQDSRAGNSPLHF
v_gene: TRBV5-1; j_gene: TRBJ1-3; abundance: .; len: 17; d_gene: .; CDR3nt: TGCGCCAGCAGCTTGGCCGGATTGACGGACTCTGGAAACACCATATATTTT; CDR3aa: CASSLAGLTDSGNTIYF
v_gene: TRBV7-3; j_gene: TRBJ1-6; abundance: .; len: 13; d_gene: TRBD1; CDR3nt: TGTGCCAGCAGCTTGACAGGGGTCTCACCCCTCCACTTT; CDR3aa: CASSLTGVSPLHF
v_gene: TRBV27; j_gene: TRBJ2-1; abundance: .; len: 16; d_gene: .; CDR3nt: TGTGCCAGCAGTCCAACCGGGACGGGGAAAACATCGGAGCAGTTCTTC; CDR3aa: CASSPTGTGKTSEQFF
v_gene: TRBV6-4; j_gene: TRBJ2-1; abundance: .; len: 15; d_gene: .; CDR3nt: TGTGCCAGCAGTGACTCGGGGGAGACTTACAATGAGCAGTTCTTC; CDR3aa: CASSDSGETYNEQFF
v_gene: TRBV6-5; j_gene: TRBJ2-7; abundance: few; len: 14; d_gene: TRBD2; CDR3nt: TGTGCCAGCAGGCGGGAGCGGAGCTCCTACGAGCAGTACTTC; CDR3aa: CASRRERSSYEQYF
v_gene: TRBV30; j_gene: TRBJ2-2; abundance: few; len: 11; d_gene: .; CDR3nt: TGTGCCTGGAGTGGGACCGGGGAGCTGTTTTTT; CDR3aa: CAWSGTGELFF
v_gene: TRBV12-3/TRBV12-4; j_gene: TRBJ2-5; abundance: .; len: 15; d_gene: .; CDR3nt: TGTGCCAGCAGTTTAGCCGTCGGACACCAAGAGACCCAGTACTTC; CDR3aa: CASSLAVGHQETQYF
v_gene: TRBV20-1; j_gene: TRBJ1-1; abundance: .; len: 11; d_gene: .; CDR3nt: TGCAGTGCTTCTCATCACACTGAAGCTTTCTTT; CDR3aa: CSASHHTEAFF
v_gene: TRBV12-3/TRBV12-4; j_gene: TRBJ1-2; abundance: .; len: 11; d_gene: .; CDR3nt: TGTGCCAGCAGCCGATCCTATGGCCACACCTTC; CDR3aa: CASSRSYGHTF
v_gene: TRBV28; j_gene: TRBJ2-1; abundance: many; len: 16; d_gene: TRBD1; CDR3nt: TGTGCCAGCAGTCCTAACAGGGGGCGGGGGTACAATGAGCAGTTCTTC; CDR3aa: CASSPNRGRGYNEQFF
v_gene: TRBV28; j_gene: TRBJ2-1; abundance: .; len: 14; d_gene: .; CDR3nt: TGTGCCAGCAGTTTTAGTAGCAGGGGCAATGAGCAGTTCTTC; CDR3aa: CASSFSSRGNEQFF
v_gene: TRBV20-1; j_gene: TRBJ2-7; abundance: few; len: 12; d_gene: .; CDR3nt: TGCAGTGCCATCGTTGGGGGATTGGAGCAGTACTTC; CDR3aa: CSAIVGGLEQYF
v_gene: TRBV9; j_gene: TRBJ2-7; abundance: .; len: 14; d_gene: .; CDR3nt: TGTGCCAGCAGCGTGACGGGACATTCCTACGAGCAGTACTTC; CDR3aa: CASSVTGHSYEQYF
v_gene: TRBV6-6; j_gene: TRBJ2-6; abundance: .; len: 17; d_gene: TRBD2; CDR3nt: TGTGCCAGCAGTGACTCGGGGGGGGGAACTGGGGCCAACGTCCTGACTTTC; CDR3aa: CASSDSGGGTGANVLTF
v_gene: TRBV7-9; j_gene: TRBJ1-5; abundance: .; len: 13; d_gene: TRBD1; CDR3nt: TGTGCCAGCAGCCTGACAGGGGATCAGCCCCAGCATTTT; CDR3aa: CASSLTGDQPQHF
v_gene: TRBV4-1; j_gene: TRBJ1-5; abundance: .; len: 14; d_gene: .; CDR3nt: TGCGCCAGCAGCCTCGGGGAGGTAGGAAAGCCCCAGCATTTT; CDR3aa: CASSLGEVGKPQHF
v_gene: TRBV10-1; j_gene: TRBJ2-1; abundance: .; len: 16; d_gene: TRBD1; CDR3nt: TGCGCCAGCAGTGAAAGTCGACAGGGATCATGGAATGAGCAGTTCTTC; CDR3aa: CASSESRQGSWNEQFF